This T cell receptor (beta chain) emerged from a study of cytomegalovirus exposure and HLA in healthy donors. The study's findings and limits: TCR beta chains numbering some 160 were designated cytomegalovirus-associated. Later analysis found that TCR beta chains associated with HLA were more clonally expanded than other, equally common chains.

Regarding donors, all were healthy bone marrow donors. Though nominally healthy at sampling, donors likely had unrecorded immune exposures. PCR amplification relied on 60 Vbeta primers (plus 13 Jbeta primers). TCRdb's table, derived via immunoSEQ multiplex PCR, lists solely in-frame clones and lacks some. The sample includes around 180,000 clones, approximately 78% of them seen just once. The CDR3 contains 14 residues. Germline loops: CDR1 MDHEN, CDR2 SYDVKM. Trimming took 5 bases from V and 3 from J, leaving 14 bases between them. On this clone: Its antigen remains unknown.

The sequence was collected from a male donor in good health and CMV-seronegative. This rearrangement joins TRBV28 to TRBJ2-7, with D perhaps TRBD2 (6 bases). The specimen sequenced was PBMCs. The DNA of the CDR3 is TGTGCCAGCAGTCCCCGACGGCGGGACTACGAGCAGTACTTC. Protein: CASSPRRRDYEQYF.